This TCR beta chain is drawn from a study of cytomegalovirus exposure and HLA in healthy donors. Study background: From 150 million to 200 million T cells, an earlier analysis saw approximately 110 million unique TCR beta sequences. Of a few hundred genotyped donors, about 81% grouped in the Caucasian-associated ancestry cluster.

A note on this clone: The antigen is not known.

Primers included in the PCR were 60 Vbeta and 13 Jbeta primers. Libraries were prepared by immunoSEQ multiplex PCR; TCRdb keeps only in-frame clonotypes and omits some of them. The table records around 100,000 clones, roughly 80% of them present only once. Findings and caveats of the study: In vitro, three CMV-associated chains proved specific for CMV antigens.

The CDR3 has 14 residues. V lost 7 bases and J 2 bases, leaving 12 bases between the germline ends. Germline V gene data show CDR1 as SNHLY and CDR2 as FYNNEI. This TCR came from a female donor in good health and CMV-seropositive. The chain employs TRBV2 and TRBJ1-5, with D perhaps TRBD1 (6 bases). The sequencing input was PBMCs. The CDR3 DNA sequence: TGTGCCAGCACCCCGGACAGAGGCAATCAGCCCCAGCATTTT. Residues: CASTPDRGNQPQHF. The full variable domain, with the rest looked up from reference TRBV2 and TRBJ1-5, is EPEVTQTPSHQVTQMGQEVILRCVPISNHLYFYWYRQILGQKVEFLVSFYNNEISEKSEIFDDQFSVERPDGSNFTLKIRSTKLEDSAMYFCASTPDRGNQPQHFGDGTRLSIL.